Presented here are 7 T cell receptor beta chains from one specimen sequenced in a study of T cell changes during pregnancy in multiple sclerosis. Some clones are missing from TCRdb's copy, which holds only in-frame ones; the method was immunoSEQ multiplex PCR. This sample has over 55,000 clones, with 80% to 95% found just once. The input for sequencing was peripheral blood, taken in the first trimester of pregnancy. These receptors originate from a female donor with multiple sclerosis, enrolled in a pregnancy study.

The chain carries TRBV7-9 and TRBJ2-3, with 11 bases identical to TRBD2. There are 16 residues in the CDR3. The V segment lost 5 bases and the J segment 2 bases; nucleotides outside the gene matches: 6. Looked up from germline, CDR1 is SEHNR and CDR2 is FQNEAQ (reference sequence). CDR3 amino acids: CASSTGTSGSTDTQYF. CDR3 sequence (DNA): TGTGCCAGCAGCACAGGGACTAGCGGATCCACAGATACGCAGTATTTT. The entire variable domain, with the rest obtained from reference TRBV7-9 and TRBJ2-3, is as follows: DTGVSQNPRHKITKRGQNVTFRCDPISEHNRLYWYRQTLGQGPEFLTYFQNEAQLEKSRLLSDRFSAERPKGSFSTLEIQRTEQGDSAMYLCASSTGTSGSTDTQYFGPGTRLTVL.

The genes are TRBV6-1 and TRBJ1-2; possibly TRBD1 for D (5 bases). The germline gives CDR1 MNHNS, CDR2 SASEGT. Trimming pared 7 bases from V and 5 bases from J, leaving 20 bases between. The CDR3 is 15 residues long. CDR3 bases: TGTGCCAGCATTGGACAAAGATATAAAGGATATGGCTACACCTTC. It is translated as CASIGQRYKGYGYTF.

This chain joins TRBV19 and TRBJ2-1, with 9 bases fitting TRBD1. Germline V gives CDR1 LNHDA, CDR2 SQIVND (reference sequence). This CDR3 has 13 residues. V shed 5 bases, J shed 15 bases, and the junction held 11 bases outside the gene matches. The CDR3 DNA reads TGTGCCAGTAGTGGGGACAGGGCGACCTGGGGGTTCTTC. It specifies CASSGDRATWGFF.

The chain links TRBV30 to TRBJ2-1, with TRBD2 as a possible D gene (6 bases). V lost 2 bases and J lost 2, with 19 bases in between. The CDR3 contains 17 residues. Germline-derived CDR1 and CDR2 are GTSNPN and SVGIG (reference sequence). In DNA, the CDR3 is TGTGCCTGGAGTCCATACGCGGGATTTAACGCCTACAATGAGCAGTTCTTC. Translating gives CAWSPYAGFNAYNEQFF.

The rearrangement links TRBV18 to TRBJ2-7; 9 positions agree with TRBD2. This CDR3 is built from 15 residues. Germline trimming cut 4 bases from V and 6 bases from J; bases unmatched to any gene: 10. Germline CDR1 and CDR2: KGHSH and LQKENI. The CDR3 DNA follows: TGTGCCAGCTCACGTAGTAGCGGGAGTGGATCCGAGCAGTACTTC. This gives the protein CASSRSSGSGSEQYF. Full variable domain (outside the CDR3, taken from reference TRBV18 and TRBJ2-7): NAGVMQNPRHLVRRRGQEARLRCSPMKGHSHVYWYRQLPEEGLKFMVYLQKENIIDESGMPKERFSAEFPKEGPSILRIQQVVRGDSAAYFCASSRSSGSGSEQYFGPGTRLTVT.

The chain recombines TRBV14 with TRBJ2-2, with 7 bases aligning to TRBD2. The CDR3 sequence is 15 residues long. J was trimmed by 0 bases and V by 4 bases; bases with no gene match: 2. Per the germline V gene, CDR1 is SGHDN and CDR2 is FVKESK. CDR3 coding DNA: TGTGCCAGCAGCCGGACTAGGGCGAACACCGGGGAGCTGTTTTTT. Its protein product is CASSRTRANTGELFF.

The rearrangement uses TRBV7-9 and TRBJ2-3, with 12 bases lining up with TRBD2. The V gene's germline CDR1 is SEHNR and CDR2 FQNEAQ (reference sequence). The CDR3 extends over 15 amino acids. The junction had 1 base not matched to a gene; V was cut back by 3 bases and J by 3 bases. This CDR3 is CASSFGLAGTDTQYF. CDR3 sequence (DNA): TGTGCCAGCAGCTTTGGACTAGCGGGGACAGATACGCAGTATTTT.